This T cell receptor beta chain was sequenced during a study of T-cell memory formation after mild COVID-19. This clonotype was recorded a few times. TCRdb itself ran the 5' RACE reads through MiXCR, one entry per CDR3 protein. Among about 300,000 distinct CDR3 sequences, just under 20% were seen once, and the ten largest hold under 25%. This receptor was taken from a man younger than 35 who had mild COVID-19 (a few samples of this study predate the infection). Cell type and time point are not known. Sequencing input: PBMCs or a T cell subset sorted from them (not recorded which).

This chain's CDR3 is CASSLEVRGGEAFF. CDR3 DNA: TGTGCCAGCAGTTTAGAGGTCAGGGGGGGTGAAGCTTTCTTT. V usage is TRBV28 and J usage is TRBJ1-1; 7 bases map to TRBD1. Germline values: CDR1 MDHEN, CDR2 SYDVKM. After removal of 2 bases from V and 7 bases from J, the junction contained 7 bases not matched to a gene. The CDR3 length is 14 residues.